This entry lists 8 T cell receptor beta chains sequenced from one sample in a study of blood T cell repertoires in COVID-19. Profiling relied on immunoSEQ multiplex PCR, and the TCRdb table lists in-frame clones only, not all of them. Among 310,000 or so clones listed, just over 85% were seen once. The sequenced sample consisted of PBMCs or T cells enriched from blood (not recorded which). The receptors here all came from a woman under 30 who had recovered from COVID-19.

This CDR3 is CATSRDATGGSYEQYF. As DNA, the CDR3 is TGTGCCACCAGCAGAGACGCGACAGGGGGATCCTACGAGCAGTACTTC. The chain is built from TRBV15 and TRBJ2-7; 9 bases align to TRBD1. The CDR3 loop spans 16 amino acids. V gave up 0 bases and J gave up 1 base; unmatched junction bases: 4. From germline, CDR1 is LNHNV and CDR2 YYDKDF (reference sequence).

This sequence joins TRBV30 and TRBJ1-4, with TRBD1 matching 7 bases. This CDR3 contains 14 residues. Losses at the gene ends were 2 bases for V and 7 bases for J; bases not matched to a gene: 7. Germline V gives CDR1 GTSNPN, CDR2 SVGIG (reference sequence). The CDR3, as DNA: TGTGCCTGGAGTCGGAACAGGGGATCTGAAAAACTGTTTTTT. Encoded protein: CAWSRNRGSEKLFF.

This sequence joins TRBV10-1 and TRBJ1-1; 8 nucleotides match TRBD1. J gave up 0 bases and V 4 bases, and 1 base lay outside the gene matches. The germline CDR1 and CDR2 sequences are WNHNN and SYGVQD (reference sequence). There are 14 residues in the CDR3. For the CDR3, the DNA is TGCGCCAGCAGTGCGACAGGGGTGAACACTGAAGCTTTCTTT. Protein product: CASSATGVNTEAFF.

V is TRBV28 and J is TRBJ1-1; D unresolved. The CDR3 contains 15 residues. CDR1 is MDHEN and CDR2 is SYDVKM in the germline V gene. V lost 5 bases to trimming and J lost 0 bases, with 13 bases between them. The CDR3 region has the DNA TGTGCCAGCAGTCCCCTCACACAGATGAACACTGAAGCTTTCTTT. Its protein is CASSPLTQMNTEAFF.

The V and J genes are TRBV6-5 and TRBJ2-5; the match to TRBD2 covers 8 bases. The junction had 12 bases not matched to a gene; V was cut back by 7 bases and J by 5 bases. Per the germline V gene, CDR1 is MNHEY and CDR2 is SVGAGI. The CDR3 covers 15 residues. The CDR3 DNA sequence: TGTGCCAGCACCTTGAGCGGGAGTGTAGCGGAGACCCAGTACTTC. Amino acids: CASTLSGSVAETQYF.

V gene TRBV15 combines with J gene TRBJ1-5; 7 positions match TRBD1. CDR1 LNHNV and CDR2 YYDKDF come from the germline V gene (reference sequence). The CDR3 totals 14 residues. The V and J ends lost 3 bases and 1 base, in that order; junction bases with no gene match: 0. As DNA, the CDR3 is TGTGCCACCAGCAGCAGGGGGAGCAATCAGCCCCAGCATTTT. Its protein product is CATSSRGSNQPQHF.

The J gene is TRBJ1-3, the V gene TRBV10-3; D is possibly TRBD1 (5 bases). CDR3 length: 14 residues. The V end lost 8 bases, the J end lost 2 bases, and 13 bases lay between the germline ends. CDR1 is ENHRY, CDR2 SYGVKD, per germline. The CDR3 DNA reads as TGTGCCATCGGGGTGCGGGGGACTGGAAACACCATATATTTT. Translated: CAIGVRGTGNTIYF.

CDR3 DNA sequence: TGTGCCAGCAGTTTAGAAGGACAGGGCTTTAATGAAAAACTGTTTTTT. Residues: CASSLEGQGFNEKLFF. The gene calls are TRBV28 and TRBJ1-4; 8 nucleotides match TRBD1. Germline CDR1 is MDHEN and CDR2 is SYDVKM. There are 16 residues in the CDR3. J lost 4 bases, V lost 2 bases, and 6 bases had no gene match.